The 8 T cell receptor beta chains below were found in one sample sequenced in a study of shared clonotypes between healthy human individuals. CD45RO-negative, CCR7-selected cells formed the naive CD8 fraction, which excluded terminally differentiated effector memory CD45RA+ cells. Clones were sequenced by immunoSEQ multiplex PCR, and TCRdb holds only the in-frame ones, with some missing. The sample lists about 2.2 million clones, 85% to 95% occurring once. The source material was naive CD8+ T cells from PBMCs. Receptor source: a man aged 18-30 years in good health. Some clones in this sample may be carry-over from other donors' samples.

This chain uses TRBV15 with TRBJ1-2; possibly TRBD1 for D (6 bases). Germline CDR1 is LNHNV and CDR2 is YYDKDF (reference sequence). Trimming shortened V by 4 bases and J by 1 base, and 10 bases separated the two germline ends. The CDR3 covers 14 residues. The CDR3 DNA sequence: TGTGCCACCAGCATAGACAGGAGTAACTATGGCTACACCTTC. It translates to CATSIDRSNYGYTF. Supplemented by reference TRBV15 and TRBJ1-2, the full variable domain reads DAMVIQNPRYQVTQFGKPVTLSCSQTLNHNVMYWYQQKSSQAPKLLFHYYDKDFNNEADTPDNFQSRRPNTSFCFLDIRSPGLGDTAMYLCATSIDRSNYGYTFGSGTRLTVV.

The chain combines TRBV7-2 with TRBJ1-1, with 8 bases matching TRBD1. Trimming took 4 bases from V and 0 from J; bases not matched to a gene: 1. The CDR3 is made up of 14 amino acids. CDR1 SGHTA and CDR2 FQGNSA come from the germline V gene. The CDR3 is CASSWTGLNTEAFF. DNA of the CDR3: TGTGCCAGCAGCTGGACAGGGTTGAACACTGAAGCTTTCTTT. Full variable domain (rest looked up from reference TRBV7-2 and TRBJ1-1): GAGVSQSPSNKVTEKGKDVELRCDPISGHTALYWYRQSLGQGLEFLIYFQGNSAPDKSGLPSDRFSAERTGGSVSTLTIQRTQQEDSAVYLCASSWTGLNTEAFFGQGTRLTVV.

The chain carries TRBV2 and TRBJ2-5, with 10 bases matching TRBD1. With V trimmed by 6 bases and J by 5 bases, 9 bases remained unmatched. From germline, CDR1 is SNHLY and CDR2 FYNNEI. This CDR3 spans 15 amino acids. In nucleotides, the CDR3 is TGTGCCAGCAGGCTCCGGGACAGGGGTTGGGAGACCCAGTACTTC. Translating gives CASRLRDRGWETQYF. The complete variable domain, with remaining parts taken from reference TRBV2 and TRBJ2-5, reads EPEVTQTPSHQVTQMGQEVILRCVPISNHLYFYWYRQILGQKVEFLVSFYNNEISEKSEIFDDQFSVERPDGSNFTLKIRSTKLEDSAMYFCASRLRDRGWETQYFGPGTRLLVL.

Concerning this clone: Other DNA sequences in this sample translate to the same CDR3. V gene TRBV27 combines with J gene TRBJ2-2; D is uncertain. Germline CDR1 MNHEY, CDR2 SMNVEV (reference sequence). Trimming took off 5 bases at V and 1 base at J, with 5 bases between the two ends. The CDR3 totals 13 residues. The CDR3 protein is CASSTLNTGELFF. CDR3 bases: TGTGCCAGCAGTACTCTGAACACCGGGGAGCTGTTTTTT.

Details on this clone: This sample includes further DNA sequences coding for the same CDR3. The rearrangement links TRBV6-5 to TRBJ1-1; no firm D call. Germline CDR1 is MNHEY and CDR2 is SVGAGI. Trimming cost V 2 bases and J 5 bases, with 9 bases left between them. This CDR3 contains 13 residues. CDR3 nucleotide sequence: TGTGCCAGCAGTTACAGGGTCGGGACTGAAGCTTTCTTT. It encodes CASSYRVGTEAFF.

In regard to this clone: Different DNA sequences within this sample yield the same CDR3. The gene calls are TRBV28 and TRBJ1-2; D is unresolved. Trimming removed 6 bases at V and 4 bases at J, with 9 bases between. CDR1 is MDHEN and CDR2 is SYDVKM in the germline V gene. The CDR3 contains 12 residues. The CDR3 DNA follows: TGTGCCAGCAGGGCCGGGCTCTATGGCTACACCTTC. Residues: CASRAGLYGYTF.

The V gene is TRBV6-6, the J gene TRBJ2-3; TRBD1 is a possible D gene (5 bases). Germline CDR1 is MNHNY and CDR2 is SVGAGI (reference sequence). Between the trimmed V and J ends, which lost 4 bases and 5 bases, there was a span of 19 bases. CDR3 length: 16 residues. Written as DNA, the CDR3 is TGTGCCAGCAGTTCGCCGACCGGGTGGGGCAGAGATACGCAGTATTTT. Its protein product is CASSSPTGWGRDTQYF.

Details on this clone: The same CDR3 is also encoded by other DNA sequences in this sample. The rearrangement joins TRBV5-1 to TRBJ1-1; D call uncertain. The CDR3 totals 13 residues. V lost 2 bases and J 0 bases, leaving 5 bases between the germline ends. The V gene's germline CDR1 is SGHRS and CDR2 YFSETQ. CDR3 in amino acids: CASSLDVNTEAFF. CDR3 bases: TGCGCCAGCAGCTTAGACGTGAACACTGAAGCTTTCTTT.